This T cell receptor (beta chain) was captured by sequencing in a study of blood T cell repertoires in COVID-19. Looking at the study overall: COVID-19 samples collected from the United States, Italy and Spain covered acute and convalescent phases. PBMCs, B-cell-depleted T cells, or T cells provided the cDNA or gDNA that made up the material.

The CDR3 has 13 residues. V was pared by 9 bases and J by 3 bases, with 15 bases between. Germline V gene data show CDR1 as SNHLY and CDR2 as FYNNEI. Source study methods: Estimated nucleated cell counts came from reference gene primer amplification. Assay: immunoSEQ multiplex PCR; the TCRdb copy retains only in-frame clones and omits some. That table is the source of V, J and clone size, and D and trimming were worked out from the DNA. The sample carries approximately 76,000 clones, about 83% recorded once. The rearrangement joins TRBV2 to TRBJ2-7; the D gene is possibly TRBD1 (6 bases). The clonotype originates from a man aged 30 to 39 with acute or convalescent COVID-19. The sequenced sample consisted of peripheral blood. CDR3 protein: CASLPGHLYEQYF. CDR3 DNA: TGTGCCAGTTTACCGGGACATCTCTACGAGCAGTACTTC.